This TCR beta chain was obtained from a study of blood T cell repertoires in COVID-19. The V and J ends lost 5 bases and 3 bases respectively, with 20 bases between them. Per the germline V gene, CDR1 is MNHNY and CDR2 is SVGAGI (reference sequence). The CDR3 is made up of 16 amino acids. The repertoire was sequenced with immunoSEQ multiplex PCR; TCRdb's copy has only in-frame clones and lacks some. The sample has under 250,000 clones; around 83% are singletons. Material: peripheral blood. This chain links TRBV6-6 with TRBJ2-7, with D possibly matching TRBD2 (6 bases). The origin of this receptor is a man over 45 with active or convalescent COVID-19. CDR3 DNA sequence: TGTGCCAGCAGTCGAGGGTGGGGGGTTGCAGTCTACGAGCAGTACTTC. Translation: CASSRGWGVAVYEQYF.